The text below deals with one T cell receptor beta chain. This entry is derived from a study of beta chain features in type 1 diabetes. Germline V gives CDR1 LNHDA, CDR2 SQIVND (reference sequence). This CDR3 region has 11 residues. V shed 9 bases and J 9 bases; nucleotides not matched to a gene: 2. Expressed TCRB transcripts got sequenced, as all isolated RNA was reverse transcribed. Method: immunoSEQ multiplex PCR; TCRdb's copy keeps in-frame clones and lacks some. The data show some 150,000 clones, about 7% seen once. The source material was central memory CD4+ T cells from blood. V gene TRBV19 combines with J gene TRBJ2-4, with 10 bases identical to TRBD1. The clonotype originates from a woman aged 25 to 39 in good health. CDR3 sequence reads: CASGQGGIQYF. Here the CDR3 DNA reads TGTGCCAGCGGACAGGGGGGCATTCAGTACTTC.